The 14 T cell receptor beta chains reported below all come from one sample, sequenced in a study of shared clonotypes between healthy human individuals. Data came from immunoSEQ multiplex PCR; TCRdb stores just in-frame clones and leaves some out. Altogether 2 million to 2.5 million clones are present, almost 96% being singletons, with the ten largest covering approximately 0.13%. The sample comprised naive CD4+ T cells sorted from blood. As for subset: CD45RA+ positively selected. The receptors here all came from a man younger than 35 in good health.

This chain uses TRBV7-2 with TRBJ2-1, with 9 bases matching TRBD2. Germline values: CDR1 SGHTA, CDR2 FQGNSA. V was pared by 5 bases and J by 6 bases, with 11 bases of the junction left unmatched. The CDR3 covers 16 residues. This CDR3 is CASSLTLLAGSNEQFF. The CDR3, as DNA: TGTGCCAGCAGCCTTACCCTCCTAGCGGGGAGCAATGAGCAGTTCTTC.

J is TRBJ1-3 and V is TRBV5-6; a possible D gene is TRBD1 (6 bases). V shed 0 bases and J shed 4 bases, with 11 bases lying between them. Germline V gives CDR1 SGHDT, CDR2 YYEEEE. CDR3 length: 15 amino acids. The CDR3, as DNA: TGTGCCAGCAGCTTGGTGGGGGCGCTGGGAAACACCATATATTTT. Its translation: CASSLVGALGNTIYF.

This sequence joins TRBV5-1 and TRBJ2-1; D may be TRBD2 (5 bases). Germline V gene sequence: CDR1 SGHRS, CDR2 YFSETQ. The CDR3 covers 14 residues. The V end lost 2 bases, the J end lost 0 bases, and 6 bases lay between the germline ends. This CDR3 is CASSFTSSYNEQFF. The CDR3 DNA is TGCGCCAGCAGCTTTACTAGCTCCTACAATGAGCAGTTCTTC. The complete variable domain, with remaining parts taken from reference TRBV5-1 and TRBJ2-1, reads KAGVTQTPRYLIKTRGQQVTLSCSPISGHRSVSWYQQTPGQGLQFLFEYFSETQRNKGNFPGRFSGRQFSNSRSEMNVSTLELGDSALYLCASSFTSSYNEQFFGPGTRLTVL.

V gene TRBV10-3 combines with J gene TRBJ2-1; TRBD2 might be the D (6 bases). The CDR3 runs to 18 residues. The germline CDR1 and CDR2 sequences are ENHRY and SYGVKD. V lost 8 bases to trimming and J lost 1 base, with 24 bases between them. CDR3 nucleotides: TGTGCCATCTCAATCTTGGGAGGTAGCGGAAATTCCTACAATGAGCAGTTCTTC. Protein: CAISILGGSGNSYNEQFF.

This chain joins TRBV10-3 and TRBJ1-6; D is unresolved. The germline V and J ends were trimmed by 6 bases and 0 bases, with 9 bases remaining between them. Germline-derived CDR1 and CDR2 are ENHRY and SYGVKD. There are 15 residues in the CDR3. The CDR3 is CAIREESSYNSPLHF. The CDR3 DNA is TGTGCCATCAGAGAGGAGAGCTCCTATAATTCACCCCTCCACTTT.

The V and J genes are TRBV27 and TRBJ2-7; 11 bases are a match to TRBD2. Germline assignment: CDR1 MNHEY and CDR2 SMNVEV (reference sequence). This CDR3 comprises 17 residues. J lost 2 bases, V lost 8 bases, and 14 bases had no gene match. CDR3 DNA: TGTGCCAGCCCAGGGACACCGGGACTAGCGGCCACCTACGAGCAGTACTTC. This codes for CASPGTPGLAATYEQYF.

This chain uses TRBV7-2 with TRBJ1-6; maybe TRBD1 (5 bases). The V end lost 2 bases, the J end lost 6 bases, and 17 bases lay between the germline ends. Per the germline V gene, CDR1 is SGHTA and CDR2 is FQGNSA. The length of the CDR3 is 17 residues. The CDR3 sequence is CASSLSFLDGGNSPLHF. The DNA of the CDR3 is TGTGCCAGCAGCTTATCCTTCTTGGATGGGGGTAATTCACCCCTCCACTTT.

The count of this clone is one. The V call is TRBV7-2, the J call TRBJ1-5; D not certain. The germline V gene has CDR1 SGHTA and CDR2 FQGNSA. The CDR3 totals 15 residues. V lost 5 bases and J 3 bases, leaving 14 bases between the germline ends. The DNA for the CDR3 is TGTGCCAGCAGCGATAGGGCGACACTCAATCAGCCCCAGCATTTT. Encoded protein: CASSDRATLNQPQHF.

The chain carries TRBV9 and TRBJ2-2; 9 positions agree with TRBD1. Trimming took 3 bases from V and 6 from J; bases not matched to a gene: 3. The germline V gene encodes CDR1 SGDLS and CDR2 YYNGEE. This CDR3 comprises 14 residues. The DNA for the CDR3 is TGTGCCAGCAGCGCCCGACAGGGGGCCGGGGAGCTGTTTTTT. It yields the protein CASSARQGAGELFF.

The rearrangement joins TRBV5-1 to TRBJ2-2; the match to TRBD1 covers 8 bases. V lost 4 bases to trimming and J lost 2 bases; unmatched junction nucleotides: 7. The CDR3 loop spans 16 amino acids. Germline assignment: CDR1 SGHRS and CDR2 YFSETQ. This CDR3 is CASSKTGASNTGELFF. The CDR3 region has the DNA TGCGCCAGCAGCAAGACAGGGGCCTCCAACACCGGGGAGCTGTTTTTT.

This clone has a single count. The genes are TRBV11-2 and TRBJ2-1; 7 bases align to TRBD2. The CDR3 is 15 residues long. Germline CDR1 is SGHAT and CDR2 is FQNNGV. V lost 5 bases, J lost 5 bases, and 9 bases stayed unmatched. The CDR3 reads CASSPSGIGDNEQFF. The CDR3 DNA reads TGTGCCAGCAGCCCGAGCGGGATAGGGGACAATGAGCAGTTCTTC.

The rearrangement joins TRBV19 to TRBJ2-1, with 8 bases identical to TRBD1. The germline CDR1 and CDR2 sequences are LNHDA and SQIVND (reference sequence). The CDR3 runs 15 residues. Trimming at V came to 1 base and at J to 8 bases, leaving 7 bases not matched to a gene. The CDR3 is CASSIVSGGFYEQFF. CDR3 nucleotide sequence: TGTGCCAGTAGTATAGTGTCAGGGGGCTTCTATGAGCAGTTCTTC. Full variable domain (missing parts from reference TRBV19 and TRBJ2-1): DGGITQSPKYLFRKEGQNVTLSCEQNLNHDAMYWYRQDPGQGLRLIYYSQIVNDFQKGDIAEGYSVSREKKESFPLTVTSAQKNPTAFYLCASSIVSGGFYEQFFGPGTRLTVL.

J is TRBJ1-5 and V is TRBV7-2; tentative D call: TRBD1 (6 bases). This CDR3 has 15 residues. CDR1 SGHTA and CDR2 FQGNSA come from the germline V gene. The germline V and J ends were trimmed by 3 bases and 7 bases, with 16 bases remaining between them. CDR3 DNA sequence: TGTGCCAGCAGCTTGATAACAGGGATTAGGCAGCCCCAGCATTTT. As protein: CASSLITGIRQPQHF.

The chain uses TRBV19 and TRBJ1-1; no reliable D call. Germline V gene sequence: CDR1 LNHDA, CDR2 SQIVND (reference sequence). Trimming cost V 7 bases and J 1 base, with 10 bases left between them. The CDR3 is 13 amino acids. The CDR3 reads CASTKGANTEAFF. CDR3 sequence (DNA): TGTGCCAGTACCAAGGGAGCGAACACTGAAGCTTTCTTT.